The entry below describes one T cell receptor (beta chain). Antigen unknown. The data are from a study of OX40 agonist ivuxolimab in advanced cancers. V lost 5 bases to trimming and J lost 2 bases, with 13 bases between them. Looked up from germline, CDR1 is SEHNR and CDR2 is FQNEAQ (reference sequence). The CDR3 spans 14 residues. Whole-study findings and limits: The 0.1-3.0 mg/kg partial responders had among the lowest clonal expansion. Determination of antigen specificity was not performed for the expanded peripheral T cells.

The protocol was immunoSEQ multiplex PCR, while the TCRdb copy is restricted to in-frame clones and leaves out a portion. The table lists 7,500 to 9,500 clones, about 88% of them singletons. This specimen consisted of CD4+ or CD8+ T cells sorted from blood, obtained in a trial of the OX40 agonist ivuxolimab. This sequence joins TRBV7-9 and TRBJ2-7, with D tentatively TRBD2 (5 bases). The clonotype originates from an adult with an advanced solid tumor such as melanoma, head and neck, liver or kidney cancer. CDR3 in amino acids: CASSEGHITYEQYF. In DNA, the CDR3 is TGTGCCAGCAGCGAGGGCCATATTACCTACGAGCAGTACTTC.